The rows below give T cell receptor beta chains drawn from one sample of a study of cytomegalovirus exposure and HLA in healthy donors. The data were produced by immunoSEQ multiplex PCR, yet TCRdb's version contains in-frame clones alone and is incomplete. The sample includes 95,000 to 150,000 clones, over 70% seen only once; the top ten take 7.5% to 10%. Sequenced: PBMCs. The receptors here all came from a female donor in good health and CMV-seropositive. CDR3s include the opening cysteine and the closing phenylalanine or tryptophan. A D gene is named only where the DNA matches it firmly. Rows give clone size only sometimes, using once, few, many, or a class for an expanded clone.

clone_size j_call d_call v_call cdr3_aa cdr3_nt
NA TRBJ2-7 NA TRBV9 CASSPHGNSYEQYF TGTGCCAGCAGCCCCCACGGGAACTCCTACGAGCAGTACTTC
NA TRBJ2-5 NA TRBV30 CAWNRRFMETQYF TGTGCCTGGAACAGGCGTTTTATGGAGACCCAGTACTTC
once TRBJ1-2 NA TRBV4-1 CASSQDRGGTNYGYTF TGCGCCAGCAGCCAAGATAGGGGAGGGACTAACTATGGCTACACCTTC
NA TRBJ1-2 TRBD1 TRBV29-1 CSVEEVYPGQGYGDYGYTF TGCAGCGTTGAAGAGGTCTATCCGGGACAGGGTTACGGGGACTATGGCTACACCTTC
NA TRBJ2-7 NA TRBV4-1 CASSRQEDSYEQYF TGCGCCAGCAGCCGACAGGAAGACTCCTACGAGCAGTACTTC
NA TRBJ2-5 TRBD1 TRBV7-9 CASSLTGTGGRETQYF TGTGCCAGCAGCTTAACCGGGACAGGGGGACGGGAGACCCAGTACTTC
NA TRBJ1-1 NA TRBV7-2 CASSNGQINTEAFF TGTGCCAGCAGCAACGGACAGATTAACACTGAAGCTTTCTTT
NA TRBJ2-5 NA TRBV5-4 CASSPGTPWEETQYF TGTGCCAGCAGCCCAGGGACTCCCTGGGAAGAGACCCAGTACTTC
once TRBJ1-6 TRBD1 TRBV19 CASSTRTGINSPLHF TGTGCCAGTAGTACTCGGACAGGGATTAATTCACCCCTCCACTTT
NA TRBJ2-3 NA TRBV7-8 CASTFEYRGSDTQYF TGTGCCAGCACCTTCGAGTACCGGGGTTCGGATACGCAGTATTTT
NA TRBJ2-5 NA TRBV7-9 CASSLRQETQYF TGTGCCAGCAGCTTACGCCAGGAGACCCAGTACTTC
once TRBJ1-5 TRBD1 TRBV18 CASSPTTGPVDQPQHF TGTGCCAGCTCACCGACGACAGGGCCCGTCGATCAGCCCCAGCATTTT
NA TRBJ1-5 NA TRBV2 CASSVSVEVQPQHF TGTGCCAGCAGTGTTTCAGTGGAGGTTCAGCCCCAGCATTTT
NA TRBJ2-3 TRBD2 TRBV5-1 CASSLNFGARGMADTQYF TGCGCCAGCAGCTTGAATTTTGGGGCGCGGGGGATGGCGGATACGCAGTATTTT
NA TRBJ1-2 NA TRBV4-3 CASSQVGLMRGYTF TGCGCCAGCAGCCAAGTGGGACTCATGCGGGGCTACACCTTC
NA TRBJ2-4 TRBD1 TRBV7-9 CASSSPGQLAKNIQYF TGTGCCAGCAGTTCACCGGGACAGCTAGCCAAAAACATTCAGTACTTC
NA TRBJ2-1 TRBD2 TRBV4-2 CASSQVSGLANEQFF TGTGCCAGCAGCCAAGTGTCGGGACTAGCCAATGAGCAGTTCTTC
NA TRBJ2-7 TRBD1 TRBV4-2 CASSRPDRSSYEQYF TGTGCCAGCAGCCGCCCGGACAGGAGCTCCTACGAGCAGTACTTC
NA TRBJ2-7 TRBD2 TRBV7-6 CASRQTSGGGEQYF TGTGCCAGCAGACAGACTAGCGGGGGAGGCGAGCAGTACTTC
NA TRBJ1-1 TRBD1 TRBV7-2 CASIRGWAGTGGQETEAFF TGTGCCAGTATAAGGGGGTGGGCCGGGACAGGGGGCCAGGAGACTGAAGCTTTCTTT
NA TRBJ1-4 TRBD1 TRBV6-5 CASSKKTGLGEKLFF TGTGCCAGCAGTAAAAAGACAGGGTTAGGTGAAAAACTGTTTTTT
NA TRBJ2-3 TRBD1 TRBV4-2 CASSQEAQRGPTDTQYF TGTGCCAGCAGCCAAGAGGCTCAAAGGGGGCCCACAGATACGCAGTATTTT
once TRBJ1-1 TRBD1 TRBV19 CASSTTGDTEAFF TGTGCCAGTAGTACAACAGGGGACACCGAAGCTTTCTTT
NA TRBJ2-5 TRBD2 TRBV7-3 CASSSTRAGGLETQYF TGTGCCAGCAGCTCCACACGAGCGGGGGGCCTAGAGACCCAGTACTTC
NA TRBJ2-7 NA TRBV6-1 CASSGYQYPDEQYF TGTGCCAGCAGTGGGTACCAGTACCCCGACGAGCAGTACTTC
once TRBJ2-1 TRBD2 TRBV7-7 CASSVTSGGSYNEQFF TGTGCCAGCAGCGTGACTAGCGGGGGCTCCTACAATGAGCAGTTCTTC
NA TRBJ2-5 TRBD1 TRBV7-2 CASSPDRGGRETQYF TGTGCCAGCAGCCCGGACAGGGGTGGTCGAGAGACCCAGTACTTC
NA TRBJ1-1 TRBD1 TRBV14 CASSQEMGWDRENTEAFF TGTGCCAGCAGCCAAGAGATGGGCTGGGACAGGGAGAACACTGAAGCTTTCTTT
few TRBJ1-1 NA TRBV7-3 CASSLMGSSTEAFF TGTGCCAGCAGCTTAATGGGGAGCAGCACTGAAGCTTTCTTT
NA TRBJ2-7 TRBD1 TRBV27 CASSDTPGTASYEQYF TGTGCCAGCAGTGACACACCCGGGACAGCCTCCTACGAGCAGTACTTC
NA TRBJ1-1 TRBD1 TRBV27 CASSYDRAGTEAFF TGTGCCAGCAGTTATGACAGGGCGGGCACTGAAGCTTTCTTT
NA TRBJ2-7 NA TRBV11-2 CASSLEVGGEQYF TGTGCCAGCAGCTTAGAAGTAGGGGGCGAGCAGTACTTC
few TRBJ1-2 TRBD1 TRBV5-4 CASSARSTGGYGYTF TGTGCCAGCAGCGCCCGTTCGACAGGGGGCTATGGCTACACCTTC
NA TRBJ1-1 TRBD1 TRBV6-5 CASSYSTGLNTEAFF TGTGCCAGCAGTTACTCGACAGGGTTGAACACTGAAGCTTTCTTT
few TRBJ1-1 TRBD1 TRBV9 CASSVGQGRAFF TGTGCCAGCAGCGTCGGACAGGGGAGAGCTTTCTTT
NA TRBJ2-5 NA TRBV2 CASMGAGARQETQYF TGTGCCAGCATGGGGGCGGGGGCGCGCCAAGAGACCCAGTACTTC
NA TRBJ1-2 NA TRBV28 CASSPRSRNYTF TGTGCCAGCAGCCCCCGTTCGAGGAACTACACCTTC
NA TRBJ1-2 TRBD1 TRBV9 CASSAAWTGQAGYTF TGTGCCAGCAGCGCGGCCTGGACAGGGCAGGCGGGCTACACCTTC
NA TRBJ2-7 TRBD1 TRBV9 CASSPTQGVAYEQYF TGTGCCAGCAGCCCAACACAGGGGGTCGCCTACGAGCAGTACTTC
few TRBJ2-4 TRBD2 TRBV2 CANSRLAGAGNIQYF TGTGCCAACTCCCGACTAGCGGGGGCGGGGAACATTCAGTACTTC
NA TRBJ2-5 NA TRBV9 CASGVGDRVTTQYF TGTGCCAGCGGTGTAGGAGACCGGGTCACGACCCAGTACTTC
few TRBJ2-7 NA TRBV6-5 CASSTYSSYEQYF TGTGCCAGCTCGACCTACAGCTCCTACGAGCAGTACTTC
once TRBJ2-2 NA TRBV5-1 CASSFPPGELFF TGCGCCAGCAGCTTTCCTCCCGGGGAGCTGTTTTTT
NA TRBJ2-7 TRBD1 TRBV30 CASGQGHEQYF TGTGCCTCCGGACAGGGCCACGAGCAGTACTTC